The clone carrying this T cell receptor (beta chain) was counted a few times. Its specificity is unknown. Primers: 60 Vbeta forward and 13 Jbeta reverse. Some clones are missing from TCRdb's copy, which holds only in-frame ones; the method was immunoSEQ multiplex PCR. The table has 130,000 to 150,000 clones, 64% seen once; the top ten hold roughly 3.1%. This specimen comes from a study of cytomegalovirus exposure and HLA in healthy donors. Whole-study findings and limits: V- and J-gene trimming of TCR beta was linked (in a later analysis) to a missense DCLRE1C variant.

V was shortened by 1 base and J by 2 bases, with 12 bases between the two germline ends. Germline values: CDR1 MNHNS, CDR2 SASEGT. CDR3 length: 15 amino acids. This chain uses TRBV6-1 with TRBJ2-7; D is perhaps TRBD1 (5 bases). Sequences were obtained from PBMCs. The TCR sequence derives from a woman younger than 45 in good health and CMV-seropositive. The CDR3 sequence: CASSEESGAPYEQYF. CDR3 nucleotides: TGTGCCAGCAGTGAAGAGTCTGGGGCACCCTACGAGCAGTACTTC.